This entry features one T cell receptor (beta chain) sequence. Its cognate antigen is unknown. The donors were healthy bone marrow donors. The data derive from a study of cytomegalovirus exposure and HLA in healthy donors. For the study at large: The Caucasian-associated ancestry cluster held around 81% of approximately 400 genotyped donors.

Germline lookup yields CDR1 SGHNT and CDR2 YYREEE (reference sequence). The V segment lost 4 bases and the J segment 0 bases; nucleotides outside the gene matches: 6. The CDR3 contains 16 residues. Both 60 Vbeta primers and 13 Jbeta primers went into the PCR. Only in-frame clones appear in the TCRdb table, and some are missing; sequencing was by immunoSEQ multiplex PCR. The sample yields 200,000 to 250,000 clones, about 86% seen once. Findings and limits, study-wide: Cytomegalovirus status was reportedly diagnosed by the classifier with high specificity and sensitivity. Analyzed later, most CMV-associated TCR beta chains appeared HLA-restricted.

This receptor was identified in a woman aged 60-70 years in good health and CMV-seropositive. The sample taken for sequencing was PBMCs. This chain joins TRBV5-4 and TRBJ2-3; the match to TRBD2 covers 9 bases. The chain's CDR3 is CASSGGTSRSTDTQYF. The DNA of the CDR3 is TGTGCCAGCAGCGGAGGGACTAGCAGAAGCACAGATACGCAGTATTTT.